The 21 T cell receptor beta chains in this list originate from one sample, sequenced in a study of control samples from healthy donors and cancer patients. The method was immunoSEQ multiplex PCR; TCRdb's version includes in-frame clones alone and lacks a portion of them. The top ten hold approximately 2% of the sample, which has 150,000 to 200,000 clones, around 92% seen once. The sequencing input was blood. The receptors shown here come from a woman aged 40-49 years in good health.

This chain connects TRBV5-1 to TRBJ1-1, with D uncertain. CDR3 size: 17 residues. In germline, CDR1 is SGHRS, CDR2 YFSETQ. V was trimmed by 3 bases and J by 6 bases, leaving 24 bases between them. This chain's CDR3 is CASSSNEDREASSEAFF. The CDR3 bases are TGCGCCAGCAGCTCCAATGAGGACCGTGAGGCGAGCTCTGAAGCTTTCTTT.

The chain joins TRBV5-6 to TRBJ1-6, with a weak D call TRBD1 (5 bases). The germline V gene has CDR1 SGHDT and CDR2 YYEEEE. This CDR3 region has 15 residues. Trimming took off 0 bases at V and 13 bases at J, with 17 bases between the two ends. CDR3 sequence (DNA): TGTGCCAGCAGCTTGGGGGGCCTCGGCGGTAATCCCCTCCACTTT. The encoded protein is CASSLGGLGGNPLHF.

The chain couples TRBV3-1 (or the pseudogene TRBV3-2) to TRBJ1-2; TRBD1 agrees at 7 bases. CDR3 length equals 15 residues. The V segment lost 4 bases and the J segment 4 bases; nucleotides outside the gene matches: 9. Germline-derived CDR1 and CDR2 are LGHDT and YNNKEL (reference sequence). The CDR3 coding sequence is TGTGCCAGCAGCCCACGCCGGGACAGCCTCTATGGCTACACCTTC. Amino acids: CASSPRRDSLYGYTF.

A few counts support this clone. The CDR3 DNA reads as TGTGCCAGCAGTTACCGAGGGGCTGGAAACACCATATATTTT. This encodes CASSYRGAGNTIYF. The J gene is TRBJ1-3, the V gene TRBV6-5; D possibly corresponds to TRBD1 (5 bases). V lost 2 bases and J lost 2, with 7 bases in between. This CDR3 region has 14 residues. CDR1 and CDR2 from the germline V gene are MNHEY and SVGAGI.

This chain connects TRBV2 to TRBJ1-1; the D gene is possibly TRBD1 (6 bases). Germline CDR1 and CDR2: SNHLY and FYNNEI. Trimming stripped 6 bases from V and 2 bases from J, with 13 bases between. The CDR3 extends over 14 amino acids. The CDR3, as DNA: TGTGCCAGCAGGACTAGGACAGCCAACACTGAAGCTTTCTTT. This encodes CASRTRTANTEAFF.

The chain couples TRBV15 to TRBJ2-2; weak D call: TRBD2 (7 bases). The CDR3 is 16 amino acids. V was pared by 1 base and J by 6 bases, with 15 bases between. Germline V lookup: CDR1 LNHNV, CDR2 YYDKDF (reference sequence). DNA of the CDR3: TGTGCCACCAGCAGAGGAGGACTAGAGGGGGCCGGGGAGCTGTTTTTT. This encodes CATSRGGLEGAGELFF.

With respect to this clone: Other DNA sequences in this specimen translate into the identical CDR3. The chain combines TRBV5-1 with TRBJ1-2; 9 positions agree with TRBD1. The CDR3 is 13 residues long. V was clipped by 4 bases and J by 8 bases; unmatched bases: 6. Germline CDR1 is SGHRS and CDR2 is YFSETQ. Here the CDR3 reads CASSVQGARGYTF. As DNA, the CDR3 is TGCGCCAGCAGCGTACAGGGGGCGCGGGGCTACACCTTC.

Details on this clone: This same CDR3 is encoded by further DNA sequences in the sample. The CDR3 sequence is CASSSGRNYGYTF. In DNA, the CDR3 is TGTGCCAGCTCGTCCGGCAGGAACTATGGCTACACCTTC. The gene calls are TRBV12-3 or TRBV12-4 and TRBJ1-2; no definite D call. The CDR3 covers 13 residues. With 8 bases removed from V and 2 bases from J, the gap between germline ends came to 12 bases.

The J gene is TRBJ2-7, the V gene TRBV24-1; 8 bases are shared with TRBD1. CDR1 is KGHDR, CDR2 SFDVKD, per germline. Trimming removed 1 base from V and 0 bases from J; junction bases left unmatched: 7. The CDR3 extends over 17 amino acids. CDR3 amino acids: CATSDFPGQDTSYEQYF. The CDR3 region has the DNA TGTGCCACCAGTGATTTCCCGGGACAGGACACCTCCTACGAGCAGTACTTC.

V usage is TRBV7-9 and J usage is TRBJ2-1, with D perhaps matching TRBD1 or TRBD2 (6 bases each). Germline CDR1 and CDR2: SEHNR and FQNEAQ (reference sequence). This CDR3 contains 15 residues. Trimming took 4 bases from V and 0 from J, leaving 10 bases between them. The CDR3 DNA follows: TGTGCCAGCAGCTGGGGGGCGTCCTCCTACAATGAGCAGTTCTTC. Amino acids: CASSWGASSYNEQFF.

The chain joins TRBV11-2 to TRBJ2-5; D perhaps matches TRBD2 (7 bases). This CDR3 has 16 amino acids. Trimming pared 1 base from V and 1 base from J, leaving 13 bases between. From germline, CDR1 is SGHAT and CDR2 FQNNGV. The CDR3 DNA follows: TGTGCCAGCAGCTTAGCAGGGCGGGGGCCCCAAGAGACCCAGTACTTC. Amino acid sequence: CASSLAGRGPQETQYF.

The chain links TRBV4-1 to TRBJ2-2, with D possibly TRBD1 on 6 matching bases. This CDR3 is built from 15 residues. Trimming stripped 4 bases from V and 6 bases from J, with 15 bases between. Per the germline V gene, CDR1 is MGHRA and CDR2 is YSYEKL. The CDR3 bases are TGCGCCAGCAGCCTAGGGAGAGGGGGTCCCGGGGAGCTGTTTTTT. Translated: CASSLGRGGPGELFF.

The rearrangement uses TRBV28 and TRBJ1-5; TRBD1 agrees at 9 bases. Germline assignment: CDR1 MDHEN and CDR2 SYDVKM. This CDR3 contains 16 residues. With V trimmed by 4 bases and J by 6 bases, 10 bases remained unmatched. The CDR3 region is CASSSRTGAFGQPQHF. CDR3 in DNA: TGTGCCAGCAGTTCCCGGACAGGGGCTTTTGGTCAGCCCCAGCATTTT.

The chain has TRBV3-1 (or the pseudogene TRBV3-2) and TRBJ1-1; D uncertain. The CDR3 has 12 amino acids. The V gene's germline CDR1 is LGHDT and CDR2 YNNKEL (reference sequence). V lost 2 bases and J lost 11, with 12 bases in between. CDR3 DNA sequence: TGTGCCAGCAGCCAATCCGATTTTAGGGCTTTCTTT. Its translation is CASSQSDFRAFF.

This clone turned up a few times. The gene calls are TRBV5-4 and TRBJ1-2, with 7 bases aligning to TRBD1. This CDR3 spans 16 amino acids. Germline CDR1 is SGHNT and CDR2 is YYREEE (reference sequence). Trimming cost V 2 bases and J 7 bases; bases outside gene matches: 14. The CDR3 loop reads CASSFPQGLESSGYTF. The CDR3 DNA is TGTGCCAGCAGCTTCCCACAGGGGTTGGAATCTTCTGGCTACACCTTC.

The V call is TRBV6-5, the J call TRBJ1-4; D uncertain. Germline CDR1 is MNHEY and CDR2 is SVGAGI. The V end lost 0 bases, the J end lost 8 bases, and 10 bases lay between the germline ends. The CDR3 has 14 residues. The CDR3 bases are TGTGCCAGCAGTTACTCTGAGGGCCGGGAAAAACTGTTTTTT. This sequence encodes CASSYSEGREKLFF.

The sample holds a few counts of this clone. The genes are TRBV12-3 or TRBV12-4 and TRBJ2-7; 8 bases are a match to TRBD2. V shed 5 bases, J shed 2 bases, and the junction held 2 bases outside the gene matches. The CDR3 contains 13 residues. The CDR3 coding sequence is TGTGCCAGCAGTCCGGGGGGGCCCTACGAGCAGTACTTC. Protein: CASSPGGPYEQYF.

In nucleotides, the CDR3 is TGTGCCAGCACCAAGGGACGGTTAAACACTGAAGCTTTCTTT. This codes for CASTKGRLNTEAFF. This chain connects TRBV6-5 to TRBJ1-1; TRBD1 might be the D (5 bases). The V end was cut by 7 bases, the J end by 2 bases, with 14 bases between. CDR1 MNHEY and CDR2 SVGAGI come from the germline V gene. The CDR3 spans 14 residues.

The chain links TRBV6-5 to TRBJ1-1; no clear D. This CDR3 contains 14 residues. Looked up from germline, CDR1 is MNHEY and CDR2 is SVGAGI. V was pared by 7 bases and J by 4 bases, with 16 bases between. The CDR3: CASKLRVVGTEAFF. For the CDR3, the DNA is TGTGCCAGCAAATTGAGAGTTGTCGGCACTGAAGCTTTCTTT.

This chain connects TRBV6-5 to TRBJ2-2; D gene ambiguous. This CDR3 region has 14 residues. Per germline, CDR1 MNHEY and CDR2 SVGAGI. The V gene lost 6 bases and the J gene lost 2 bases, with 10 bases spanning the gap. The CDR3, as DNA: TGTGCCAGCAGGAACATACTAAACACCGGGGAGCTGTTTTTT. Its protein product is CASRNILNTGELFF.

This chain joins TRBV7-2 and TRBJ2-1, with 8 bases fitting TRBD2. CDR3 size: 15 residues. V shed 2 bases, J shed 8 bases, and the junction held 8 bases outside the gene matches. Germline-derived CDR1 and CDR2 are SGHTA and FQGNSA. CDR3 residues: CASSLSGGPTDEQFF. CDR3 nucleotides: TGTGCCAGCAGCTTATCGGGGGGGCCTACGGATGAGCAGTTCTTC.